These 13 T cell receptor beta chains came from one sample sequenced in a study of T cell changes during pregnancy in multiple sclerosis. Generated by immunoSEQ multiplex PCR, the TCRdb table keeps only in-frame clones and is missing some. The sample contains roughly 100,000 clones, about 90% of which appear only once. The material sequenced was peripheral blood, taken before pregnancy. Receptor source: a female donor with multiple sclerosis, enrolled in a pregnancy study.

The chain couples TRBV27 to TRBJ1-5, with D tentatively TRBD1 (5 bases). CDR1 and CDR2 (germline): MNHEY, SMNVEV (reference sequence). This CDR3 is 16 amino acids long. Trimming shortened V by 4 bases and J by 0 bases, and 13 bases separated the two germline ends. CDR3 DNA sequence: TGTGCCAGCAGTTCGGGGACTGTCAATAGCAATCAGCCCCAGCATTTT. This encodes CASSSGTVNSNQPQHF.

The chain recombines TRBV19 with TRBJ1-4; D is undetermined. Germline CDR1 LNHDA, CDR2 SQIVND (reference sequence). The CDR3 runs to 18 residues. V gave up 6 bases and J gave up 3 bases, with 23 bases separating them. CDR3 protein: CASSDRPLADISNEKLFF. The CDR3 nucleotides read TGTGCCAGTAGCGACCGACCCCTGGCCGACATCTCTAATGAAAAACTGTTTTTT.

V is TRBV7-6 and J is TRBJ2-5; D may be TRBD1 (5 bases). Germline assignment: CDR1 SGHVS and CDR2 FNYEAQ. The CDR3 loop spans 14 amino acids. V was trimmed by 1 base and J by 2 bases, leaving 8 bases between them. Here the CDR3 reads CASSLGQLQETQYF. CDR3 sequence (DNA): TGTGCCAGCAGCTTAGGACAGCTTCAAGAGACCCAGTACTTC.

V is TRBV7-3 and J is TRBJ1-2, with D tentatively TRBD1 (5 bases). This CDR3 is built from 17 residues. Germline CDR1 reads SGHTA; CDR2 reads FQGTGA. V was shortened by 0 bases and J by 8 bases, with 22 bases between the two germline ends. The CDR3 DNA sequence: TGTGCCAGCAGCTTAACCGCTCGGGACGGGGGAAAAGGGGGCTACACCTTC. Translated: CASSLTARDGGKGGYTF.

This rearrangement joins TRBV19 to TRBJ2-7; D not certain. The CDR3 has 15 amino acids. CDR1 LNHDA and CDR2 SQIVND come from the germline V gene (reference sequence). Trimming removed 4 bases at V and 2 bases at J, with 15 bases between. The CDR3 DNA reads TGTGCCAGTAGTACGGCAGGTTTTGGAACCTACGAGCAGTACTTC. The encoded protein is CASSTAGFGTYEQYF.

This chain uses TRBV19 with TRBJ1-5; D is perhaps TRBD1 (5 bases). The germline V and J ends were trimmed by 1 base and 3 bases, with 10 bases remaining between them. The CDR3 spans 15 residues. The germline CDR1 and CDR2 sequences are LNHDA and SQIVND (reference sequence). The CDR3 DNA sequence: TGTGCCAGTAGTATAGGTGACAGAGCCAATCAGCCCCAGCATTTT. Its protein product is CASSIGDRANQPQHF.

This chain connects TRBV6-6 to TRBJ2-7, with TRBD1 identical over 7 bases. The CDR3 length is 11 residues. Per the germline V gene, CDR1 is MNHNY and CDR2 is SVGAGI (reference sequence). Unmatched junction bases numbered 3, after V lost 7 bases and J lost 6 bases. The CDR3 bases are TGTGCCAGCATCTCAGGGGGCGAGCAGTACTTC. As protein: CASISGGEQYF.

The chain combines TRBV7-2 with TRBJ1-5; 7 nucleotides line up with TRBD1. Unmatched junction bases numbered 14, after V lost 5 bases and J lost 7 bases. This CDR3 has 16 residues. Germline V gene lookup returns CDR1 SGHTA and CDR2 FQGNSA. As DNA, the CDR3 is TGTGCCAGCAGCAAACTTAACAGGGGATTTGGGCAGCCCCAGCATTTT. It encodes CASSKLNRGFGQPQHF.

The chain carries TRBV21-1 and TRBJ2-6; the table's D call, TRBD1, was not checked against the DNA. TRBV21-1 is marked as a pseudogene. The CDR3 extends over 16 amino acids. The CDR3 protein is CASSKDRGSGANVLTF. CDR3 bases: TGTGCCAGCAGCAAGGACAGGGGGTCTGGGGCCAACGTCCTGACTTTC.

This chain uses TRBV7-3 with TRBJ2-1; 11 bases are shared with TRBD2. CDR1 is SGHTA, CDR2 FQGTGA, per germline. This CDR3 comprises 16 residues. V shed 5 bases, J shed 9 bases, and the junction held 12 bases outside the gene matches. CDR3 loop: CASSPTGTSGISEQFF. CDR3 nucleotide sequence: TGTGCCAGCAGCCCTACAGGGACTAGCGGCATTAGTGAGCAGTTCTTC.

This clone came up a few times. J is TRBJ1-2 and V is TRBV7-9, with TRBD1 identical over 7 bases. Trimming at V came to 8 bases and at J to 6 bases, leaving 6 bases not matched to a gene. CDR1 and CDR2 from the germline V gene are SEHNR and FQNEAQ (reference sequence). The CDR3 runs to 12 residues. CDR3 protein: CASGHRGNGYTF. For the CDR3, the DNA is TGTGCCAGCGGACACAGGGGTAATGGCTACACCTTC.

This chain connects TRBV19 to TRBJ1-1; D gene unclear. This CDR3 spans 12 amino acids. The germline V gene encodes CDR1 LNHDA and CDR2 SQIVND (reference sequence). V lost 8 bases to trimming and J lost 0 bases, with 7 bases between them. The CDR3: CASVAVNTEAFF. The DNA of the CDR3 is TGTGCCAGTGTCGCGGTGAACACTGAAGCTTTCTTT.

The rearrangement joins TRBV4-1 to TRBJ1-1; perhaps TRBD1 as D (5 bases). V lost 4 bases and J lost 1, with 16 bases in between. The CDR3 has 16 amino acids. Looked up from germline, CDR1 is MGHRA and CDR2 is YSYEKL. In DNA form, the CDR3 reads TGCGCCAGCAGCCCCCAAGGGGCCAGGGCGAACACTGAAGCTTTCTTT. Its protein is CASSPQGARANTEAFF.